Each of the 5 T cell receptor beta chains below was sequenced from the same sample in a study of beta chain features in type 1 diabetes. As every portion of the isolated RNA was reverse transcribed, the sequencing read expressed TCRB transcripts. Method: immunoSEQ multiplex PCR; TCRdb's copy keeps in-frame clones and lacks some. There are nearly 250,000 clones in the sample; around 65% occur only once, and about 0.05% lies in the top ten. Sequencing was done on a sample of naive CD4+ T cells from blood. The receptor source for this set is a man aged 30 to 45 in good health.

The V and J genes are TRBV15 and TRBJ1-3; 7 bases line up with TRBD1. V shed 0 bases, J shed 2 bases, and the junction held 7 bases outside the gene matches. Germline-derived CDR1 and CDR2 are LNHNV and YYDKDF (reference sequence). The CDR3 runs 17 residues. The CDR3 reads CATSRERQGFPGNTIYF. The CDR3 coding sequence is TGTGCCACCAGCAGAGAGAGACAGGGTTTTCCTGGAAACACCATATATTTT.

The genes are TRBV7-2 and TRBJ1-2; D may be TRBD1 (5 bases). This CDR3 comprises 15 residues. Trimming removed 5 bases at V and 3 bases at J, with 16 bases between. The germline V gene encodes CDR1 SGHTA and CDR2 FQGNSA. CDR3 sequence reads: CASSKTVAGDYGYTF. CDR3 DNA: TGTGCCAGCAGCAAGACAGTGGCAGGCGACTATGGCTACACCTTC.

This chain uses TRBV11-2 with TRBJ2-1, with 9 nucleotides matching TRBD2. Looked up from germline, CDR1 is SGHAT and CDR2 is FQNNGV. V lost 5 bases to trimming and J lost 5 bases; unmatched junction nucleotides: 7. This CDR3 is 15 amino acids long. The CDR3 sequence: CASSPISGSHNEQFF. CDR3 nucleotide sequence: TGTGCCAGCAGCCCAATTAGCGGGAGCCACAATGAGCAGTTCTTC.

V usage is TRBV7-8 and J usage is TRBJ1-2; D perhaps matches TRBD1 (6 bases). Germline CDR1 reads SGHVS; CDR2 reads FQNEAQ. V was cut by 2 bases and J by 6 bases, with 13 bases left in between. The CDR3 spans 14 residues. Here the CDR3 DNA reads TGTGCCAGCAGCTTACAACAGGGATTTGATGGCTACACCTTC. Translating it yields CASSLQQGFDGYTF. Based on the CDR3 plus reference TRBV7-8 and TRBJ1-2, the full variable domain is GAGVSQSPRYKVAKRGQDVALRCDPISGHVSLFWYQQALGQGPEFLTYFQNEAQLDKSGLPSDRFFAERPEGSVSTLKIQRTQQEDSAVYLCASSLQQGFDGYTFGSGTRLTVV.

The rearrangement links TRBV6-6 to TRBJ2-1; 9 bases align to TRBD2. J lost 7 bases, V lost 8 bases, and 6 bases had no gene match. The CDR3 covers 13 residues. Germline values: CDR1 MNHNY, CDR2 SVGAGI (reference sequence). The CDR3, as DNA: TGTGCCAGCCTTTCTAGCGGGGTTAATGAGCAGTTCTTC. Translating gives CASLSSGVNEQFF.